This TCR beta chain is drawn from a study of shared clonotypes between healthy human individuals. The authors divided CD4+ cells into CD45RA+ naive and CD45RA-negative memory subsets. This CDR3 is built from 13 residues. The germline CDR1 and CDR2 sequences are MNHEY and SVGAGI. V gave up 6 bases and J gave up 4 bases; unmatched junction bases: 5. It was about 190 ng DNA, 31,000 or so T cell genomes, that sorted-subset replicate PCRs used. Assay used: immunoSEQ multiplex PCR; TCRdb lists only in-frame clones, some missing. The sample includes roughly 2.2 million clones, approximately 93% of them seen just once.

J is TRBJ1-1 and V is TRBV6-5, with TRBD1 identical over 7 bases. The clonotype originates from a man aged 18 to 29 in good health. Some clones in this sample may be carry-over from other donors' samples. Sequencing was done on a sample of naive CD4+ T cells from PBMCs. Subset indicated: CD45RA+ positively selected. CDR3 DNA sequence: TGTGCCAGCAGGTCGTCAGGGGGCACTGAAGCTTTCTTT. Protein sequence: CASRSSGGTEAFF.